Sequencing of this T cell receptor beta chain was carried out in a study of T cells after yellow fever vaccination (dated by TCRdb to about 2019). Some background on the complete study: The SMART-Seq v4 Ultra Low Input RNA kit was used to prepare libraries from fractions with low cell numbers. To track T-cell clones before and after primary and booster YFV17D yellow fever vaccination, bulk TCR alpha and beta repertoires were sequenced longitudinally. Two healthy male donors made up the cohort, one aged 18 to 29 years and the other aged 30 to 39 years. Bulk PBMC replicates and cell subsets were isolated from blood drawn at multiple timepoints before and after both primary and secondary immunization.

Reading the label with the study, this specimen's treatment or condition is: live attenuated yellow fever vaccine strain. At each blood-draw timepoint, two biological replicates of bulk PBMCs were obtained. PBMCs were isolated from peripheral blood using a standard Ficoll-Paque protocol. TriZol was used to extract RNA from bulk PBMCs, from CD4 and CD8 fractions, and from dextramer-positive and dextramer-negative fractions. About this clonotype: No cognate antigen has been identified for it. Nothing much larger sits one base from this clone, and base qualities are not available.

Synthesis of TCR cDNA relied on 5'RACE template switching, a step that introduced a universal primer site along with unique molecular identifiers. Priming of cDNA synthesis was performed from both the TCR alpha and TCR beta constant segments. Libraries were amplified in two PCR steps, with sample barcodes and sequencing adapters added in the second step. Sequencing of libraries was performed on Illumina HiSeq 2500 (2x100 bp) or NovaSeq (2x150 bp). In the authors' own workflow: Demultiplexing of reads and collapsing into UMI consensus sequences were performed with MIGEC, and V(D)J alignment was carried out with MiXCR. Using edgeR on replicate PBMC samples, clonotypes were called vaccine-responding if FDR was below 0.01 and the log2 fold change was above 5 up to day 15. Each bulk clonotype was labeled CD4 or CD8 based on which sequenced repertoire, CD4 or CD8, contained the clonotype at higher abundance. The raw public reads went through TCRdb reprocessing: fastp at Q25, MiXCR clone calling, in-frame beta chains kept. Entries are consolidated by CDR3 protein sequence, retaining the most common genes and DNA. These V and J calls rely on TCRdb rather than the paper's analysis. In all, the sample holds hundreds of thousands of distinct CDR3 sequences, and around an eighth of those were seen once. Of the sample, 11% to 15% falls within the top ten clones.

Results the study describes overall, beyond this receptor: The secondary T-cell response was weaker than the primary response but faster, peaking on day 5 instead of day 15. Computational filtering was needed because FACS-sorted repertoires could contain abundant contaminating clonotypes from the bulk population. Most clones expanded after primary vaccination were re-detected after the booster (96% of CD4 and more than 70% of CD8), suggesting broad memory maintenance. A small fraction of clonotypes showed up in both the CD4 and CD8 compartments, probably as a result of convergent recombination. Because the study included only a couple of donors, the extent to which the findings can be generalized is limited.

This clonotype was obtained from a man under 40 who received the YFV17D yellow fever vaccine. The input for sequencing was PBMCs, taken on the day of the yellow fever booster vaccination.

The DNA reads TGTGCCCCACCCATGATTGCGACCCCGAACACCGGGGAGCTGTTTTTT. This is translated as CAPPMIATPNTGELFF. The V and J genes are TRBV5-3 and TRBJ2-2; no confident D gene assignment can be made. TRBV5-3 is an open reading frame whose function is uncertain. Trimming at the junction amounts to 10 bases on V and 0 bases on J, and the germline ends lie 19 bases apart. The CDR3 numbers 16 residues from cysteine through phenylalanine. Kept here is only the CDR3 DNA, which spans 48 bases and is read in frame from base 1.